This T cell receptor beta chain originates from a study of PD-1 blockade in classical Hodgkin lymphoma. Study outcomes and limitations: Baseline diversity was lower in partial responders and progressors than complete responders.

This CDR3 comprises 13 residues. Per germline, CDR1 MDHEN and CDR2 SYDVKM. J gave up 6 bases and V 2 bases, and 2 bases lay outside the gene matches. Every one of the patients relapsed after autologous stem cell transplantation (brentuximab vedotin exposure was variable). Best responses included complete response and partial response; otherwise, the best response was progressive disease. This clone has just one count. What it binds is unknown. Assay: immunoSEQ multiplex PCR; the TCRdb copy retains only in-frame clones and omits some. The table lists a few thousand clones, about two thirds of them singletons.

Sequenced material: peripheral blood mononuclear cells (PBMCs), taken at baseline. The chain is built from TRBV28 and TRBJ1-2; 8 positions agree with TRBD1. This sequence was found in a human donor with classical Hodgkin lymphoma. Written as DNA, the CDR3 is TGTGCCAGCAGTTTAACAGGGGGGAATGGCTACACCTTC. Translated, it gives CASSLTGGNGYTF.